This T cell receptor (beta chain) was recovered during a study of cytomegalovirus exposure and HLA in healthy donors. Findings and limits, study-wide: Associated with HLA alleles at 0.05 false discovery rate in a later analysis were around 17,000 TCR beta sequences. Reports indicate that TCR beta sequences accurately predicted the HLA-A and HLA-B alleles of most subjects.

This clone was observed a few times. Antigen unknown. The CDR3 extends over 15 amino acids. The germline V and J ends were trimmed by 2 bases and 5 bases, with 12 bases remaining between them. CDR1 is MNHNS and CDR2 is SASEGT in the germline V gene. While unrecorded immune exposures were likely, the donors were nominally healthy when sampled. In the PCR, 60 Vbeta and 13 Jbeta primers were used. Clones were sequenced by immunoSEQ multiplex PCR, and TCRdb holds only the in-frame ones, with some missing. The sample consists of 120,000 or so clones, 80% of them appearing once. The clonotype was recovered from a female donor in good health and CMV-seropositive. The rearrangement uses TRBV6-1 and TRBJ2-2; D uncertain. The sample comprised PBMCs. The DNA for the CDR3 is TGTGCCAGCAGTGAAAGATTGTCCGGGACCGGGGAGCTGTTTTTT. It translates to CASSERLSGTGELFF.